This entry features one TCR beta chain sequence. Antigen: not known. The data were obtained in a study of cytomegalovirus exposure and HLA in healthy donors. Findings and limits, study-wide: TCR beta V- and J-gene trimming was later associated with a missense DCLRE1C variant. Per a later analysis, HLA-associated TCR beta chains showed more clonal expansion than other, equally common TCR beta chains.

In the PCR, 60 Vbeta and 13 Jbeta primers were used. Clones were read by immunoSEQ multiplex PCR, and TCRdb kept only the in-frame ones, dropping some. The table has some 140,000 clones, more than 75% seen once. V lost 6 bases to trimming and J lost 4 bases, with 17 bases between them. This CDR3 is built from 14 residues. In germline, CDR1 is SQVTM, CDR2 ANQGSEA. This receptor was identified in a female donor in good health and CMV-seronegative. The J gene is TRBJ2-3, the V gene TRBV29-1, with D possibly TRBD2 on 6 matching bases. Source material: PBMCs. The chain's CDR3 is CSVLGGSRPDTQYF. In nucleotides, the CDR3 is TGCAGCGTCCTTGGGGGGAGTCGGCCAGATACGCAGTATTTT.